The sequence of this T cell receptor beta chain was determined in a study of identical twins. TCRdb processed the 5' RACE reads anew with MiXCR; each CDR3 protein has one entry. The sample consists of under 900,000 distinct CDR3 sequences, approximately 13% of them appearing once. V shed 7 bases, J shed 1 base, and the junction held 13 bases outside the gene matches. The CDR3 spans 17 residues. This clonotype came up a few times. The sample was also reused in another study, on yellow fever vaccine responses in identical twins.

The sequence was obtained from a woman aged 18-29 years in good health. The rearrangement uses TRBV12-3 or TRBV12-4 and TRBJ2-3, with 8 nucleotides matching TRBD1. Material: PBMCs. CDR3 sequence (DNA): TGTGCCAGCATTCTAGATTGGCAGGGGGCTGGCACAGATACGCAGTATTTT. Protein: CASILDWQGAGTDTQYF.